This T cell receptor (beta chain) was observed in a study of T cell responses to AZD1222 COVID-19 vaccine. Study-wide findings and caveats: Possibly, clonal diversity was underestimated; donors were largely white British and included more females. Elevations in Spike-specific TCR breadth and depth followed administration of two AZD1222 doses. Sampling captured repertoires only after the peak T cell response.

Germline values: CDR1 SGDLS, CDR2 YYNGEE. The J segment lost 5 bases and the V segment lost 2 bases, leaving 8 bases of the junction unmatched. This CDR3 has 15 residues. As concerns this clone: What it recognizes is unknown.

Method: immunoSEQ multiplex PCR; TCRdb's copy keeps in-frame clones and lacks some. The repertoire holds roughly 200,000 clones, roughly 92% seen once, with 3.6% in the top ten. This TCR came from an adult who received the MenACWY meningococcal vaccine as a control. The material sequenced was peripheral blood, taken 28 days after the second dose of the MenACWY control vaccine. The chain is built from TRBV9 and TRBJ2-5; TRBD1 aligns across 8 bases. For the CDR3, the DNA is TGTGCCAGCAGCGTTGGACAGGGAAAGTGGGAGACCCAGTACTTC. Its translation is CASSVGQGKWETQYF.